This TCR beta chain emerged from a study of metastatic and nonmetastatic thyroid tumors. For the study at large: Repertoire data that came from the blood and tumor or nodule tissue of malignant and benign thyroid patients were compared.

The CDR3 extends over 15 amino acids. Germline V gene lookup returns CDR1 DFQATT and CDR2 SNEGSKA (reference sequence). All patients reached thyroid surgery having received no treatment beforehand. Via MiXCR, TCRdb re-called the PCR reads. The sample records almost 35,000 clones, roughly 17% being singletons. This clone was observed at least ten times. One junction end does not reproduce the germline sequence, and a read error may be involved. This rearrangement joins TRBV20-1 to TRBJ2-7; weak D call: TRBD1 (6 bases). This TCR came from a female donor with papillary thyroid cancer or a benign thyroid nodule (not recorded which). Some clones in this sample may be carry-over from other donors' samples. The sample was blood. CDR3 DNA sequence: TGCAGTGCTCGCCCAGATATGTTACAGGGCTACAAGCAGTACTTC. Protein sequence: CSARPDMLQGYKQYF.